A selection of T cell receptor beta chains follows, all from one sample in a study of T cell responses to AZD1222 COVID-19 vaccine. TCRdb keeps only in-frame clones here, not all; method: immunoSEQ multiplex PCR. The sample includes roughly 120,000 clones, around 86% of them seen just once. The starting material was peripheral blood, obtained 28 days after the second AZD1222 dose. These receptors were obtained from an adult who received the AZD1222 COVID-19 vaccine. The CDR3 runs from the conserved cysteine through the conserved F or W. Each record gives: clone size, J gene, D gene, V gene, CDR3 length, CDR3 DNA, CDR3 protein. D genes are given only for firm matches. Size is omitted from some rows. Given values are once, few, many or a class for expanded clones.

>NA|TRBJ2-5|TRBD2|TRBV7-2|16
TGTGCCAGCAGCTTAGAGGCCGGGGGGTACCAAGAGACCCAGTACTTC
CASSLEAGGYQETQYF
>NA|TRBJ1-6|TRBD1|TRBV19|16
TGTGCCAGTAGTATGGGACAGGGGCTTGATAATTCACCCCTCCACTTT
CASSMGQGLDNSPLHF
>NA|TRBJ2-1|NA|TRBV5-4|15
TGTGCCAGCAGCCGCTGGGAGCCAACCTACAATGAGCAGTTCTTC
CASSRWEPTYNEQFF
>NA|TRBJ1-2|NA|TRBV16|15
TGTGCCAGCAGCCGCGGCGTCAAGGACGCCTATGGCTACACCTTC
CASSRGVKDAYGYTF
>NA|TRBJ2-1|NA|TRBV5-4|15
TGTGCCAGCAGCTTGCACCCGCAGGTTGGCAATGAGCAGTTCTTC
CASSLHPQVGNEQFF
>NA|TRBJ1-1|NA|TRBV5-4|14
TGTGCCAGCAGCTTCGGGCAGCTCAACACTGAAGCTTTCTTT
CASSFGQLNTEAFF
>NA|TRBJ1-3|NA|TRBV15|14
TGTGCCACCGGAGGCGCGGCTCGGGGAAACACCATATATTTT
CATGGAARGNTIYF
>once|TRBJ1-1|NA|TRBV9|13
TGTGCCAGCAGCCCCTCAAGGGGTTGGAGGGCTTTCTTT
CASSPSRGWRAFF
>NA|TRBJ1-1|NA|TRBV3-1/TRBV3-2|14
TGTGCCAGCAGCCAAGTCCGGGGGAGGGCTGAAGCTTTCTTT
CASSQVRGRAEAFF
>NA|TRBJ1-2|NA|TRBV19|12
TGTGCCAGTACCCTCACCGACTATGGCTACACCTTC
CASTLTDYGYTF
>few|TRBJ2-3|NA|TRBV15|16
TGTGCCACCAGCAGAGCGGCTAGCGAAGGTCAAGATACGCAGTATTTT
CATSRAASEGQDTQYF
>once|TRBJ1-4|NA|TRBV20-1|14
TGCAGTGCTAGTAGAGCTGGGTTTCCCGAAAAACTGTTTTTT
CSASRAGFPEKLFF
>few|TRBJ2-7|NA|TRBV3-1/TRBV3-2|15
TGTGCCAGCACCCCCGCCGTGGCACTCTCCTACGAGCAGTACTTC
CASTPAVALSYEQYF
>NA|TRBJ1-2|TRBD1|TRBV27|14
TGTGCCAGCAGTTTAAGAGGACAGGAATCTGGCTACACCTTC
CASSLRGQESGYTF
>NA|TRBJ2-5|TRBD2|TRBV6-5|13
TGTGCCGGGCGGACTAGCGGCGGGGAGACCCAGTACTTC
CAGRTSGGETQYF
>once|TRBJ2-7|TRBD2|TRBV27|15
TGTGCCAGCAGTTTGCGACTAGCGGTCTCCTACGAGCAGTACTTC
CASSLRLAVSYEQYF
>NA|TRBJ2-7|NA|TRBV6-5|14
TGTGCCAGCAGTTACGGGACGCTCTCCTACGAGCAGTACTTC
CASSYGTLSYEQYF
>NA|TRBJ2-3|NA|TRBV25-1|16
TGTGCCAGCAGTGAATCAACCCCGGGGGGCACAGATACGCAGTATTTT
CASSESTPGGTDTQYF
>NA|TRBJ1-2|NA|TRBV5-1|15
TGCGCCAGCAGCTTGAATTTACAACCCGAGGGTGGCTACACCTTC
CASSLNLQPEGGYTF
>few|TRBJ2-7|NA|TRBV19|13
TGTGCCAGTAGTACGGGCGAGCCCTACGAGCAGTACTTC
CASSTGEPYEQYF
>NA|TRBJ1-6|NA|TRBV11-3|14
TGTGCCAGCAGCTCCGGGGGGCGGCATTCACCCCTCCACTTT
CASSSGGRHSPLHF
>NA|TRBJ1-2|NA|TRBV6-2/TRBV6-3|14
TGTGCCAGCAGTTACCGGACAGTTAACTATGGCTACACCTTC
CASSYRTVNYGYTF
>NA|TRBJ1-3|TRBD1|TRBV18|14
TGTGCCAGCTCTACCACCACAGGGGGAGACACCATATATTTT
CASSTTTGGDTIYF
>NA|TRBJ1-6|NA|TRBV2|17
TGTGCCAGCAGTGAAGCCGGAGTTGTCTCCTATAATTCACCCCTCCACTTT
CASSEAGVVSYNSPLHF
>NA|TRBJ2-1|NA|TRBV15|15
TGTGCCACCAGCAGAGCGGCGGGGGCCCACAATGAGCAGTTCTTC
CATSRAAGAHNEQFF
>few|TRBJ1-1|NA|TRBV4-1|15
TGCGCCAGCAGCCAAGGCTTTCCCAGGAACACTGAAGCTTTCTTT
CASSQGFPRNTEAFF
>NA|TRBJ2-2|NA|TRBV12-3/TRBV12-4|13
TGTGCCAGCAGTGACCAGAACACCGGGGAGCTGTTTTTT
CASSDQNTGELFF
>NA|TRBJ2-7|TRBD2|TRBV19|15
TGTGCCAGTAGTATAGAAAGCGGGGGATTCTACGAGCAGTACTTC
CASSIESGGFYEQYF
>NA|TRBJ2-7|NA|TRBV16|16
TGTGCCAGCAGCCCGGGAGTTGGACAATCCTACTACGAGCAGTACTTC
CASSPGVGQSYYEQYF